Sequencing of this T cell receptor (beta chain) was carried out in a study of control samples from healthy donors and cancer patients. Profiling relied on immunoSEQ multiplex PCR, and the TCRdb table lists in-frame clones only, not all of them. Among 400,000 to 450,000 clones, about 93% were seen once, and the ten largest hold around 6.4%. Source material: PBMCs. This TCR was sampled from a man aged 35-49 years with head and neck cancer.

This CDR3 reads CAISFSGADTGELFF. DNA for the CDR3: TGTGCCATCAGTTTTAGCGGGGCTGACACCGGGGAGCTGTTTTTT. The V gene is TRBV10-3, the J gene TRBJ2-2; TRBD2 matches at 8 bases. This CDR3 has 15 residues. Germline CDR1 is ENHRY and CDR2 is SYGVKD. The V segment lost 5 bases and the J segment 3 bases; nucleotides outside the gene matches: 5.